What follows are 22 T cell receptor beta chains derived from one specimen sequenced in a study of response to subunit inactivated influenza vaccine. MiXCR, run by TCRdb on the RT-PCR reads, gives a single entry per CDR3 protein. Found here are approximately 250,000 distinct CDR3 sequences, 9% to 15% of them singletons; the top ten hold about 7.8%. Sequenced material: non-naive T cells sorted from PBMCs, taken less than 15 days before vaccination. The receptors were sampled from a man aged 50-60 years who received an inactivated influenza vaccine.

With regard to this clonotype: This sequence may be a read error, since a much larger clone differs from it by one base. The rearrangement uses TRBV7-9 and TRBJ2-2; D ambiguous. This CDR3 is built from 15 residues. Germline V gene lookup returns CDR1 SEHNR and CDR2 FQNEAQ (reference sequence). V was cut by 2 bases and J by 0 bases, with 7 bases left in between. DNA of the CDR3: TGTGCCAGCAGCTTACCCACGTCGAACACCGGGGAGCTGTTTTTT. Protein product: CASSLPTSNTGELFF.

The chain combines TRBV12-3 or TRBV12-4 with TRBJ1-6; D remains unclear. The V gene lost 2 bases and the J gene lost 2 bases, with 7 bases spanning the gap. The length of the CDR3 is 15 residues. The CDR3 sequence: CASSLRAAYNSPLHF. CDR3 bases: TGTGCCAGCAGTTTAAGGGCAGCCTATAATTCACCCCTCCACTTT.

The J gene is TRBJ1-5, the V gene TRBV20-1, with 9 bases fitting TRBD1. The CDR3 loop spans 14 amino acids. V lost 5 bases, J lost 1 base, and 3 bases stayed unmatched. Germline values: CDR1 DFQATT, CDR2 SNEGSKA (reference sequence). The CDR3 DNA sequence: TGCAGTGCTCTACAGGGGGCAAGCAATCAGCCCCAGCATTTT. Translated, it gives CSALQGASNQPQHF.

There are a few counts of this clonotype. The chain recombines TRBV7-9 with TRBJ2-2, with no clear D. The ends were cut back, 4 bases at V and 5 bases at J, with 8 bases in the middle. The CDR3 spans 13 residues. Germline values: CDR1 SEHNR, CDR2 FQNEAQ (reference sequence). DNA of the CDR3: TGTGCCAGCAGCTACGATTATACCGGGGAGCTGTTTTTT. Translation: CASSYDYTGELFF.

In this sample, this clonotype turned up a few times. The V and J genes are TRBV20-1 and TRBJ2-1; 7 nucleotides agree with TRBD2. The CDR3 length is 13 residues. The trim removed 8 bases at V and 4 bases at J, leaving 8 bases unmatched. Germline V gene lookup returns CDR1 DFQATT and CDR2 SNEGSKA (reference sequence). The CDR3 here is CSPLAGEYNEQFF. CDR3 DNA: TGCAGTCCCCTGGCGGGGGAATACAATGAGCAGTTCTTC.

The DNA of the CDR3 is TGTGCCATCAGAGGACAGGGGGCATACAATGAGCAGTTCTTC. Residues: CAIRGQGAYNEQFF. The rearrangement links TRBV10-3 to TRBJ2-1; TRBD1 matches 11 bases. Germline lookup yields CDR1 ENHRY and CDR2 SYGVKD. The trim removed 6 bases at V and 4 bases at J, leaving 2 bases unmatched. The CDR3 has 14 residues.

This clonotype occurred a few times. This rearrangement joins TRBV5-6 to TRBJ2-7, with 7 bases that match TRBD1. V gave up 3 bases and J gave up 3 bases; unmatched junction bases: 9. The CDR3 extends over 15 amino acids. Germline V CDR1 and CDR2: SGHDT, YYEEEE. Written as DNA, the CDR3 is TGTGCCAGCAGCTCGGGCCCGCGACAGGGCTACGAGCAGTACTTC. It codes for CASSSGPRQGYEQYF.

For the CDR3, the DNA is TGTGCCAGCAGTTATCCAGGGAACACTGAAGCTTTCTTT. Protein: CASSYPGNTEAFF. V is TRBV6-5 and J is TRBJ1-1; no definite D call. Germline assignment: CDR1 MNHEY and CDR2 SVGAGI. Trimming cost V 3 bases and J 1 base, with 6 bases left between them. The CDR3 is made up of 13 amino acids.

This clonotype showed up many times. This chain joins TRBV5-6 and TRBJ1-2; D is uncertain. CDR3 length: 11 residues. V was clipped by 4 bases and J by 3 bases, with 4 bases between them. The germline V gene encodes CDR1 SGHDT and CDR2 YYEEEE. CDR3 DNA: TGTGCCAGCAGCGGTGACTATGGCTACACCTTC. This encodes CASSGDYGYTF.

This clonotype was counted only a few times. V is TRBV6-2 or TRBV6-3 and J is TRBJ1-1; unclear D gene. Trimming stripped 4 bases from V and 6 bases from J, with 12 bases between. CDR3 length: 13 residues. Germline-derived CDR1 and CDR2 are MNHEY and SVGEGT. This CDR3 is CASSWAPSPEAFF. CDR3 in DNA: TGTGCCAGCAGTTGGGCACCCAGCCCTGAAGCTTTCTTT.

This clonotype has only a few counts. The chain carries TRBV5-1 and TRBJ2-3; D might be TRBD1 or TRBD2, each matching 5 bases. This CDR3 is 15 amino acids long. The germline gives CDR1 SGHRS, CDR2 YFSETQ. The V end lost 0 bases, the J end lost 2 bases, and 10 bases lay between the germline ends. This CDR3 reads CASSLAGTNTDTQYF. DNA for the CDR3: TGCGCCAGCAGCTTGGCGGGGACCAACACAGATACGCAGTATTTT.

The chain joins TRBV20-1 to TRBJ1-1; D call uncertain. V gave up 3 bases and J gave up 2 bases, with 7 bases separating them. The CDR3 runs to 12 residues. Germline lookup yields CDR1 DFQATT and CDR2 SNEGSKA (reference sequence). CDR3 amino acids: CSARGINTEAFF. Written as DNA, the CDR3 is TGCAGTGCTAGGGGAATTAACACTGAAGCTTTCTTT.

This rearrangement joins TRBV3-1 to TRBJ2-7; 8 bases line up with TRBD2. Germline CDR1 reads LGHDT; CDR2 reads YNNKEL (reference sequence). The CDR3 has 14 residues. The trim removed 0 bases at V and 6 bases at J, leaving 4 bases unmatched. CDR3 protein: CASSQDGRGGEQYF. In nucleotides, the CDR3 is TGTGCCAGCAGCCAAGACGGACGGGGGGGCGAGCAGTACTTC.

This clonotype was seen at least ten times. The chain is built from TRBV20-1 and TRBJ2-1, with 7 positions matching TRBD1. The J segment lost 0 bases and the V segment lost 5 bases, leaving 4 bases of the junction unmatched. The CDR3 has 14 amino acids. Germline loops: CDR1 DFQATT, CDR2 SNEGSKA (reference sequence). The CDR3 DNA sequence: TGCAGTGCTCGAGGGGGCGTCTCCTACAATGAGCAGTTCTTC. This encodes CSARGGVSYNEQFF.

This sequence joins TRBV5-1 and TRBJ1-6; maybe TRBD1 (6 bases). The length of the CDR3 is 17 residues. In germline, CDR1 is SGHRS, CDR2 YFSETQ. Trimming took 4 bases from V and 5 from J, leaving 19 bases between them. This CDR3 is CASSEGPGHRHNSPLHF. CDR3 in DNA: TGCGCCAGCAGCGAAGGTCCGGGACACAGGCATAATTCACCCCTCCACTTT.

This clonotype has only a few counts. The chain joins TRBV15 to TRBJ1-5; 7 nucleotides align to TRBD1. Germline loops: CDR1 LNHNV, CDR2 YYDKDF (reference sequence). The V gene end was trimmed by 0 bases and the J gene end by 6 bases; junction bases not matched to a gene: 8. The CDR3 loop spans 16 amino acids. CDR3 sequence: CATSRDLRQGGQPQHF. The CDR3 DNA sequence: TGTGCCACCAGCAGAGATCTAAGACAGGGAGGTCAGCCCCAGCATTTT.

The CDR3 spells CASSLAPNSGGSTDTQYF. In nucleotides, the CDR3 is TGTGCCAGCAGCTTAGCGCCGAACAGTGGGGGGTCCACAGATACGCAGTATTTT. The chain couples TRBV7-6 to TRBJ2-3, with D possibly TRBD2 on 6 matching bases. V was clipped by 0 bases and J by 2 bases, with 18 bases between them. Germline V lookup: CDR1 SGHVS, CDR2 FNYEAQ. This CDR3 has 18 amino acids.

Only a few counts were recorded for this clonotype. The V gene is TRBV5-5, the J gene TRBJ2-4; D not resolved. V was shortened by 0 bases and J by 12 bases, with 13 bases between the two germline ends. The germline V gene has CDR1 SGHKS and CDR2 YYEKEE (reference sequence). The CDR3 length is 13 residues. CDR3 in DNA: TGTGCCAGCAGCTTGGAGGGTAACCCTCGTCAGTACTTC. This gives the protein CASSLEGNPRQYF.

This clonotype was detected ten times or more. This chain connects TRBV21-1 to TRBJ2-5. TRBV21-1 is a pseudogene segment. The CDR3 has 17 residues. The CDR3 DNA is TGTGCCAGCAGCAAAGAATTCCAGGAGATGTACCAAGAGACCCAGTACTTC. As protein: CASSKEFQEMYQETQYF.

This clonotype was observed a few times. The chain recombines TRBV25-1 with TRBJ2-3, with TRBD2 matching 7 bases. The CDR3 is made up of 17 amino acids. Losses at the gene ends were 3 bases for V and 0 bases for J; bases not matched to a gene: 9. The germline gives CDR1 MGHDK, CDR2 SYGVNS. The CDR3 region has the DNA TGTGCCAGCAGTGATGGCTTTAGCGGGTACAGCACAGATACGCAGTATTTT. As protein: CASSDGFSGYSTDTQYF.

The chain recombines TRBV7-6 with TRBJ2-2; D ambiguous. This CDR3 comprises 13 residues. The germline gives CDR1 SGHVS, CDR2 FNYEAQ. V was clipped by 2 bases and J by 7 bases, with 8 bases between them. CDR3 nucleotide sequence: TGTGCCAGCAGCTTATTTCCCGGCGGGGAGCTGTTTTTT. Translation: CASSLFPGGELFF.

This clonotype was seen a handful of times. This chain connects TRBV11-2 to TRBJ1-1, with 9 bases fitting TRBD1. V lost 0 bases to trimming and J lost 0 bases; unmatched junction nucleotides: 8. Germline lookup yields CDR1 SGHAT and CDR2 FQNNGV. This CDR3 is 18 amino acids long. The CDR3 region has the DNA TGTGCCAGCAGCTTAGAACCGTTAGGGACAGGGATGAACACTGAAGCTTTCTTT. Protein sequence: CASSLEPLGTGMNTEAFF. Variable domain in full (rest from reference TRBV11-2 and TRBJ1-1): EAGVAQSPRYKIIEKRQSVAFWCNPISGHATLYWYQQILGQGPKLLIQFQNNGVVDDSQLPKDRFSAERLKGVDSTLKIQPAKLEDSAVYLCASSLEPLGTGMNTEAFFGQGTRLTVV.